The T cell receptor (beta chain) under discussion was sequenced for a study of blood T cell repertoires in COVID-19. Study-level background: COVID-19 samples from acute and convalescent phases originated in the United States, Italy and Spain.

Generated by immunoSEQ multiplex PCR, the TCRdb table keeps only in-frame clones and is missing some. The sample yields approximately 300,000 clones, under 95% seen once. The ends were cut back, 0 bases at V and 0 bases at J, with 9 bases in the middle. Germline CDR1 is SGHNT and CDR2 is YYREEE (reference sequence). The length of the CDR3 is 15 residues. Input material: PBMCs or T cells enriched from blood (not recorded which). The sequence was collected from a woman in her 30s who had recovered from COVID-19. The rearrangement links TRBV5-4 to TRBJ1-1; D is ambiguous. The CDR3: CASSLGPVVNTEAFF. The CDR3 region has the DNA TGTGCCAGCAGCTTGGGCCCGGTAGTGAACACTGAAGCTTTCTTT.